The 16 T cell receptor beta chains below were found in one sample sequenced in a study of early T cells in non-severe SARS-CoV-2 infection. TCRdb analysed the 5' RACE reads with MiXCR anew, one entry per CDR3 protein. The table includes around 78,000 distinct CDR3 sequences, more than 12% detected once. Source material: whole blood. The origin of the receptors is an adult who was a healthcare worker with PCR-confirmed SARS-CoV-2 infection or an uninfected control (not recorded which).

CDR3 sequence (DNA): TGCAGTGCTACCGGGACAGCTCTCCCCTACGAGCAGTACTTC. Translation: CSATGTALPYEQYF. The chain carries TRBV20-1 and TRBJ2-7; 7 nucleotides line up with TRBD1. Looked up from germline, CDR1 is DFQATT and CDR2 is SNEGSKA (reference sequence). Trimming removed 4 bases from V and 2 bases from J; junction bases left unmatched: 8. CDR3 length: 14 residues.

This chain links TRBV19 with TRBJ2-7, with D perhaps TRBD1 (5 bases). CDR1 and CDR2 (germline): LNHDA, SQIVND (reference sequence). With 0 bases removed from V and 3 bases from J, the gap between germline ends came to 6 bases. CDR3 length equals 13 residues. The CDR3 DNA reads TGTGCCAGTAGTATAGACAGGGACTACGAGCAGTACTTC. Its protein product is CASSIDRDYEQYF.

This chain uses TRBV10-2 with TRBJ1-6; TRBD1 might be the D (5 bases). CDR3 length: 14 amino acids. Germline CDR1 WSHSY, CDR2 SAAADI. V gave up 7 bases and J gave up 10 bases, with 17 bases separating them. The CDR3 bases are TGCGCCAGCACCCCTGAGAGGGGCCTATCACCCCTCCACTTT. It is translated as CASTPERGLSPLHF.

J is TRBJ2-2 and V is TRBV6-5; D is unresolved. V shed 2 bases and J shed 7 bases, with 20 bases lying between them. Germline V gives CDR1 MNHEY, CDR2 SVGAGI. The CDR3 is 17 amino acids. The CDR3 loop is CASSYIDILGSFGELFF. CDR3 in DNA: TGTGCCAGCAGTTACATAGACATCCTTGGGTCCTTCGGGGAGCTGTTTTTT.

This clonotype was seen repeatedly, ten times or more. As DNA, the CDR3 is TGTGCCAGCAGCTTGGGAATGGGGCAAACGCAGTATTTT. Amino acid sequence: CASSLGMGQTQYF. The genes are TRBV7-9 and TRBJ2-3, with D possibly TRBD1 on 5 matching bases. Germline V gene data show CDR1 as SEHNR and CDR2 as FQNEAQ (reference sequence). This CDR3 is 13 amino acids long. V lost 3 bases and J lost 9, with 13 bases in between.

V is TRBV5-8 and J is TRBJ2-7; D gene unclear. The CDR3 totals 17 residues. Trimming removed 0 bases at V and 5 bases at J, with 21 bases between. Germline V gives CDR1 SGHTS, CDR2 YDEGEE. The CDR3 DNA reads as TGTGCCAGCAGCTTGGCCCCGGTCAGGCGGCATGGGGACGAGCAGTACTTC. It codes for CASSLAPVRRHGDEQYF.

This chain joins TRBV9 and TRBJ2-3; 12 nucleotides agree with TRBD2. Germline lookup yields CDR1 SGDLS and CDR2 YYNGEE. V lost 4 bases and J lost 0; bases outside the gene matches: 9. The CDR3 is made up of 18 amino acids. The DNA for the CDR3 is TGTGCCAGCAGCCGGGCTAGCGGGGGGGCGTATAGCACAGATACGCAGTATTTT. Translated, it gives CASSRASGGAYSTDTQYF.

This clonotype was seen a single time. This chain joins TRBV11-2 and TRBJ2-7, with TRBD2 identical over 8 bases. The germline V gene encodes CDR1 SGHAT and CDR2 FQNNGV. The V and J ends lost 5 bases and 1 base, in that order; junction bases with no gene match: 25. The CDR3 runs 21 residues. DNA for the CDR3: TGTGCCAGCAGCCCCCCCCCTCAGGCCGATGGGGTAGCGGGACTGTCCTACGAGCAGTACTTC. Translation: CASSPPPQADGVAGLSYEQYF.

The chain has TRBV7-9 and TRBJ1-2; 8 bases agree with TRBD1. Unmatched junction bases numbered 18, after V lost 5 bases and J lost 7 bases. Looked up from germline, CDR1 is SEHNR and CDR2 is FQNEAQ (reference sequence). The length of the CDR3 is 17 residues. CDR3 DNA sequence: TGTGCCAGCAGCCCCTTCCGTGGGGTCAGGGGGCGGAGTGGCTACACCTTC. Its translation: CASSPFRGVRGRSGYTF.

This clonotype appeared a few times. The V gene is TRBV7-8, the J gene TRBJ2-3; 10 nucleotides agree with TRBD2. Losses at the gene ends were 11 bases for V and 5 bases for J; bases not matched to a gene: 10. Germline assignment: CDR1 SGHVS and CDR2 FQNEAQ. The CDR3 has 14 amino acids. CDR3 sequence: CAAQERGGGDTQYF. In nucleotides, the CDR3 is TGTGCCGCTCAAGAGCGGGGGGGCGGAGATACGCAGTATTTT.

The rearrangement uses TRBV19 and TRBJ2-1, with 12 bases lining up with TRBD2. Looked up from germline, CDR1 is LNHDA and CDR2 is SQIVND (reference sequence). The CDR3 sequence is 16 residues long. Germline trimming cut 2 bases from V and 5 bases from J; bases unmatched to any gene: 4. CDR3 bases: TGTGCCAGTAGTATAAGACTAGCGGGAGAGAACAATGAGCAGTTCTTC. It encodes CASSIRLAGENNEQFF.

This clonotype was seen only a few times. The chain couples TRBV29-1 to TRBJ2-3; D may be TRBD2 (7 bases). The V gene's germline CDR1 is SQVTM and CDR2 ANQGSEA. The CDR3 extends over 14 amino acids. V was pared by 3 bases and J by 2 bases, with 12 bases between. The CDR3 loop reads CSVDGGRTTDTQYF. CDR3 DNA sequence: TGCAGCGTTGACGGGGGGCGGACCACAGATACGCAGTATTTT.

This clonotype occurred many times. The CDR3, as DNA: TGTGCCATCAGTGGAGGGACAGGGGTTAATGAAAAACTGTTTTTT. Translation gives CAISGGTGVNEKLFF. J is TRBJ1-4 and V is TRBV10-3; the match to TRBD1 covers 10 bases. V trimming: 4 bases; J trimming: 4 bases; junction bases outside the gene matches: 3. Germline V gene data show CDR1 as ENHRY and CDR2 as SYGVKD. CDR3 length: 15 amino acids.

The rearrangement links TRBV7-6 to TRBJ2-2; TRBD1 might be the D (6 bases). The CDR3 consists of 16 residues. V was shortened by 1 base and J by 1 base, with 10 bases between the two germline ends. The germline V gene encodes CDR1 SGHVS and CDR2 FNYEAQ. The CDR3 here is CASSLDVRGNTGELFF. In DNA, the CDR3 is TGTGCCAGCAGCTTAGATGTCAGGGGGAACACCGGGGAGCTGTTTTTT.

This clonotype has a count of ten or more. The V call is TRBV30, the J call TRBJ1-1; 7 bases are a match to TRBD1. Germline-derived CDR1 and CDR2 are GTSNPN and SVGIG (reference sequence). Unmatched junction bases numbered 6, after V lost 2 bases and J lost 6 bases. This CDR3 comprises 13 residues. CDR3 amino acids: CAWSRRDRSEAFF. The DNA for the CDR3 is TGTGCCTGGAGTAGGAGGGACAGATCTGAAGCTTTCTTT.

The chain combines TRBV7-9 with TRBJ2-7; possible D gene TRBD2, 5 bases. The CDR3 sequence is 14 residues long. Trimming cost V 3 bases and J 5 bases, with 14 bases left between them. Per germline, CDR1 SEHNR and CDR2 FQNEAQ (reference sequence). CDR3 loop: CASSFFSDSDEQYF. In DNA form, the CDR3 reads TGTGCCAGCAGCTTTTTCTCGGACTCGGACGAGCAGTACTTC.